This T cell receptor (beta chain) came from a study of blood T cells in healthy people across ages. Study results and caveats: Higher naive T cell percentage went strongly together with higher TCR beta diversity. Among T cells, TCR beta diversity per million cells dropped roughly linearly as age rose.

Sample-barcoded 5' priming and a J-beta primer mix drove a second PCR of 7 to 11 cycles. TCRdb used MiXCR to reprocess the 5' RACE reads, holding one entry per CDR3 protein. This table holds some 1.5 million distinct CDR3 sequences, 28% found once. Healthy Caucasian individuals from Russia aged about 6 to 90 were enrolled as donors. Isolation per sample recovered at least 7 million PBMCs. As for this clonotype: What it recognizes is unknown.

The germline CDR1 and CDR2 sequences are SGHVT and SQSDAQ. Trimming pared 3 bases from V and 8 bases from J, leaving 20 bases between. The CDR3 has 16 amino acids. This receptor was taken from a woman aged 25 to 39 in good health. The sequencing sample was made of blood. This chain uses TRBV7-4 with TRBJ2-1; tentative D call: TRBD1 (5 bases). The CDR3: CASSFLGDRTVHEQFF. DNA of the CDR3: TGTGCCAGCAGCTTTCTAGGGGATAGAACGGTCCATGAGCAGTTCTTC.